This T cell receptor beta chain is drawn from a study of PD-1 blockade in classical Hodgkin lymphoma. As for the study in general: Nivolumab was given intravenously to patients at 3 mg/kg every 2 weeks.

Trimming shortened V by 3 bases and J by 2 bases, and 8 bases separated the two germline ends. CDR1 is LNHDA and CDR2 is SQIVND in the germline V gene (reference sequence). The CDR3 spans 13 residues. Following autologous stem cell transplantation, relapse occurred in every patient, and exposure to brentuximab vedotin varied. Negative selection with magnetic separation was used to purify CD4+ T cells from thawed PBMCs. This table comes from immunoSEQ multiplex PCR, and its TCRdb copy is limited to in-frame clones, with some not included. Of under 30,000 clones listed, less than 90% are singletons. This sequence originates from a human donor with classical Hodgkin lymphoma. The sample was CD4+ T cells from blood, taken at baseline. The rearrangement uses TRBV19 and TRBJ2-7; D possibly uses TRBD1 or TRBD2 (5 bases each). CDR3 amino acids: CASSIPGPYEQYF. In DNA form, the CDR3 reads TGTGCCAGTAGTATTCCGGGACCCTACGAGCAGTACTTC.